This T cell receptor (beta chain) was identified during a study of response to subunit inactivated influenza vaccine (dated by TCRdb to 2016 to 2019). About the study as a whole: Deep quantitative profiling of the T cell receptor repertoire was used in the study to follow responses to a trivalent subunit inactivated influenza vaccine.

Libraries were built with RT-PCR. TCRdb lists the instrument as Illumina HiSeq 2500. Starting from the raw public reads, TCRdb applied fastp trimming at Q25, assembled clones with MiXCR and retained in-frame beta chains. Each entry is one CDR3 protein sequence, shown with its most common DNA and genes. The sample table contains about 520,000 distinct CDR3 sequences; only one count was recorded for 25% of them. The ten largest clones add up to about 1.9% of the sample. This clonotype occurred a few times. Its antigen has not been determined. The sample holds no much larger clone one base away, and base qualities are not on file. Study-wide conclusions, independent of this receptor: It was suggested by the authors that each seasonal influenza vaccination may recruit only a limited number of new T cells.

The germline V gene sets CDR1 to MNHNS and CDR2 to SASEGT. V has 2 bases trimmed and J has 7 bases trimmed; junction bases matching no gene number 5. The CDR3 contains 15 residues, cysteine and phenylalanine counted. The sequence is cut down to CDR3 DNA, 45 bases in frame from base 1. The starting material was CD4+ T cells sorted from PBMCs, obtained less than 6 days after vaccination. This sequence was found in a man between 50 and 59 years old who received an inactivated influenza vaccine. Donor details come from another sample of the same person, matched by shared clones. Here the chain combines TRBV6-1 and TRBJ2-1, and TRBD2 matches 10 of the central bases. The CDR3: CASSEPGLARNEQFF. The DNA sequence follows: TGTGCCAGCAGTGAACCGGGACTAGCGAGGAATGAGCAGTTCTTC.